The 23 T cell receptor beta chains in this list originate from one sample, sequenced in a study of shared clonotypes between healthy human individuals. Produced via immunoSEQ multiplex PCR; TCRdb's table is partial and in-frame only. The sample lists some 2,000,000 clones, over 85% occurring once. Naive CD8 populations comprised CD45RO-negative cells positively selected for CCR7, excluding terminally differentiated effector memory CD45RA+ cells. Sequenced input: naive CD8+ T cells sorted from blood. The receptors derive from a man between 18 and 35 years old in good health.

The rearrangement uses TRBV7-9 and TRBJ2-4; 7 bases fit TRBD2. The CDR3 is made up of 17 amino acids. V shed 5 bases and J 0 bases; nucleotides not matched to a gene: 10. Germline loops: CDR1 SEHNR, CDR2 FQNEAQ (reference sequence). The CDR3 region has the DNA TGTGCCAGCAGCCCAGTTGGGAGCGGGATAGCCAAAAACATTCAGTACTTC. This encodes CASSPVGSGIAKNIQYF.

The V gene is TRBV13, the J gene TRBJ2-2; D is uncertain. Trimming left V 1 base short and J 8 bases short, with 14 bases between. This CDR3 is 15 amino acids long. CDR1 is PRHDT, CDR2 FYEKMQ, per germline (reference sequence). CDR3 residues: CASSLDRGLRGELFF. The CDR3 DNA follows: TGTGCCAGCAGCTTAGACCGTGGGTTAAGAGGGGAGCTGTTTTTT.

This chain links TRBV9 with TRBJ2-2; D uncertain. The CDR3 runs 12 residues. Trimming took off 4 bases at V and 4 bases at J, with 5 bases between the two ends. Germline CDR1 and CDR2: SGDLS and YYNGEE. In DNA, the CDR3 is TGTGCCAGCAGCCTCCTCACCGGGGAGCTGTTTTTT. It codes for CASSLLTGELFF.

The genes are TRBV29-1 and TRBJ2-7, with TRBD2 identical over 8 bases. The CDR3 runs 13 residues. The junction had 10 bases not matched to a gene; V was cut back by 6 bases and J by 6 bases. Germline V gene sequence: CDR1 SQVTM, CDR2 ANQGSEA. The CDR3 region has the DNA TGCAGCGTGCCGGGACTAGGGACCTTCGAGCAGTACTTC. It specifies CSVPGLGTFEQYF.

J is TRBJ2-7 and V is TRBV2; 9 nucleotides match TRBD1. Germline CDR1 reads SNHLY; CDR2 reads FYNNEI. V lost 4 bases to trimming and J lost 7 bases; unmatched junction nucleotides: 8. The CDR3 is made up of 14 amino acids. This CDR3 is CASSALTGGWEQYF. The CDR3 DNA reads TGTGCCAGCAGTGCCCTGACAGGGGGGTGGGAGCAGTACTTC.

V and J are TRBV10-3 and TRBJ2-1, with D possibly matching TRBD1 (5 bases). V dropped 4 bases and J dropped 8 bases, with 18 bases sitting between them. CDR3 size: 15 residues. Germline CDR1 reads ENHRY; CDR2 reads SYGVKD. CDR3 residues: CAISGRLGDVDEQFF. DNA for the CDR3: TGTGCCATCAGTGGGCGCCTAGGGGATGTCGATGAGCAGTTCTTC.

The rearrangement links TRBV27 to TRBJ1-1; D call uncertain. Germline CDR1 and CDR2: MNHEY and SMNVEV (reference sequence). V was cut by 8 bases and J by 11 bases, with 24 bases left in between. This CDR3 region has 14 residues. The chain's CDR3 is CASRYREAARSAFF. CDR3 sequence (DNA): TGTGCCAGCCGTTATCGCGAGGCGGCCCGCAGCGCTTTCTTT.

The V gene is TRBV9, the J gene TRBJ2-3, with D possibly TRBD2 on 6 matching bases. Germline CDR1 SGDLS, CDR2 YYNGEE. This CDR3 is 15 amino acids long. V was shortened by 5 bases and J by 2 bases, with 15 bases between the two germline ends. CDR3 sequence (DNA): TGTGCCAGCAGGCGGGGTCTGACCCCCACAGATACGCAGTATTTT. It yields the protein CASRRGLTPTDTQYF.

The chain combines TRBV5-1 with TRBJ2-1; 8 bases agree with TRBD2. Per the germline V gene, CDR1 is SGHRS and CDR2 is YFSETQ. Germline trimming cut 4 bases from V and 5 bases from J; bases unmatched to any gene: 5. This CDR3 is 14 amino acids long. CDR3 bases: TGCGCCAGCAGCCCCCGGGGGGGAAACAATGAGCAGTTCTTC. Its translation: CASSPRGGNNEQFF.

V is TRBV14 and J is TRBJ2-1, with 9 bases matching TRBD2. In germline, CDR1 is SGHDN, CDR2 FVKESK. This CDR3 spans 14 amino acids. Unmatched junction bases numbered 7, after V lost 6 bases and J lost 7 bases. In DNA form, the CDR3 reads TGTGCCAGCAGTCTGCGGGGGGGCCGGAATGAGCAGTTCTTC. Its protein is CASSLRGGRNEQFF.

This clone was recorded only once. The genes are TRBV27 and TRBJ2-1; D might be TRBD1 (8 bases). CDR1 and CDR2 (germline): MNHEY, SMNVEV (reference sequence). Trimming pared 8 bases from V and 4 bases from J, leaving 15 bases between. The CDR3 length is 14 residues. CDR3 DNA: TGTGCCAGCGGCTACAGGGGGGGTTACAATGAGCAGTTCTTC. Translating it yields CASGYRGGYNEQFF.

This clone is a singleton in its sample. The V call is TRBV28, the J call TRBJ2-7, with a possible D match to TRBD2 (5 bases). Germline V lookup: CDR1 MDHEN, CDR2 SYDVKM. This CDR3 is 14 amino acids long. Trimming removed 8 bases from V and 1 base from J, with 15 bases in between. The CDR3 is CASDKAGSSYEQYF. CDR3 DNA sequence: TGTGCCAGCGATAAGGCGGGTTCGTCCTACGAGCAGTACTTC. Combining the CDR3 with reference TRBV28 and TRBJ2-7 gives the whole variable domain DVKVTQSSRYLVKRTGEKVFLECVQDMDHENMFWYRQDPGLGLRLIYFSYDVKMKEKGDIPEGYSVSREKKERFSLILESASTNQTSMYLCASDKAGSSYEQYFGPGTRLTVT.

This clone was counted a few times. The chain has TRBV5-4 and TRBJ1-2; the D is unclear. This CDR3 spans 12 amino acids. Trimming took off 1 base at V and 6 bases at J, with 7 bases between the two ends. From germline, CDR1 is SGHNT and CDR2 YYREEE (reference sequence). CDR3 loop: CASSLWGDGYTF. In DNA, the CDR3 is TGTGCCAGCAGCTTGTGGGGTGATGGCTACACCTTC.

As for this clone: The sample holds other DNA sequences that translate to the same CDR3. This chain connects TRBV5-1 to TRBJ2-3; no clear D. Germline-derived CDR1 and CDR2 are SGHRS and YFSETQ. The CDR3 totals 13 residues. Trimming pared 3 bases from V and 3 bases from J, leaving 8 bases between. The CDR3 sequence: CASSWVGTDTQYF. CDR3 DNA sequence: TGCGCCAGCAGCTGGGTCGGTACAGATACGCAGTATTTT.

The chain links TRBV7-3 to TRBJ2-1, with 9 bases that match TRBD2. Germline CDR1 SGHTA, CDR2 FQGTGA. Trimming cost V 4 bases and J 6 bases; bases outside gene matches: 10. The CDR3 length is 16 residues. DNA of the CDR3: TGTGCCAGCAGCTCCCTCGGCGGGGGGGCTTTCAATGAGCAGTTCTTC. Translating gives CASSSLGGGAFNEQFF.

The chain links TRBV27 to TRBJ1-1; 12 nucleotides align to TRBD1. In germline, CDR1 is MNHEY, CDR2 SMNVEV (reference sequence). This CDR3 spans 15 amino acids. With V trimmed by 0 bases and J by 7 bases, 3 bases remained unmatched. Written as DNA, the CDR3 is TGTGCCAGCAGTTTATCGGGACAGGGGGCAATTGAAGCTTTCTTT. Translated: CASSLSGQGAIEAFF.

Concerning this clone: This may come from a read error, since a much larger clone is one base off. The sample carries other DNA sequences with the same CDR3. The chain combines TRBV6-5 with TRBJ2-7; D gene unclear. Germline V gene lookup returns CDR1 MNHEY and CDR2 SVGAGI. This CDR3 comprises 11 residues. V lost 6 bases and J 1 base, leaving 4 bases between the germline ends. The CDR3 nucleotides read TGTGCCAGCAGCCCGTCCTACGAGCAGTACTTC. Its protein is CASSPSYEQYF.

This sequence joins TRBV9 and TRBJ2-1, with unresolved D. CDR3 length: 17 amino acids. The V gene lost 4 bases and the J gene lost 0 bases, with 17 bases spanning the gap. Germline assignment: CDR1 SGDLS and CDR2 YYNGEE. The CDR3 nucleotides read TGTGCCAGCAGCTCCCGCCCGTCCTCGGGCTCCTACAATGAGCAGTTCTTC. Translated, it gives CASSSRPSSGSYNEQFF.

This chain joins TRBV6-6 and TRBJ2-7; possibly TRBD2 for D (5 bases). Germline-derived CDR1 and CDR2 are MNHNY and SVGAGI (reference sequence). Trimming pared 0 bases from V and 2 bases from J, leaving 11 bases between. The CDR3 is 15 residues long. The chain's CDR3 is CASSYSEGLTYEQYF. CDR3 nucleotide sequence: TGTGCCAGCAGTTACTCCGAGGGCCTCACCTACGAGCAGTACTTC.

J is TRBJ1-5 and V is TRBV28; D is ambiguous. CDR1 MDHEN and CDR2 SYDVKM come from the germline V gene. The CDR3 is 15 residues long. Trimming stripped 3 bases from V and 1 base from J, with 10 bases between. In DNA form, the CDR3 reads TGTGCCAGCAGTTTTGGGGAAGTGAGCAATCAGCCCCAGCATTTT. Translated, it gives CASSFGEVSNQPQHF. The full variable domain, with the rest looked up from reference TRBV28 and TRBJ1-5, is DVKVTQSSRYLVKRTGEKVFLECVQDMDHENMFWYRQDPGLGLRLIYFSYDVKMKEKGDIPEGYSVSREKKERFSLILESASTNQTSMYLCASSFGEVSNQPQHFGDGTRLSIL.

V and J are TRBV4-1 and TRBJ1-5; TRBD1 matches at 10 bases. CDR1 is MGHRA, CDR2 YSYEKL, per germline. This CDR3 comprises 18 residues. J gave up 2 bases and V 4 bases, and 11 bases lay outside the gene matches. Here the CDR3 DNA reads TGCGCCAGCAGCCCGCCGACAGGGGGCTCGACGGGCAATCAGCCCCAGCATTTT. Protein product: CASSPPTGGSTGNQPQHF.

This chain uses TRBV28 with TRBJ1-3, with 7 bases lining up with TRBD1. Germline V gives CDR1 MDHEN, CDR2 SYDVKM. The CDR3 runs 17 residues. V was clipped by 5 bases and J by 0 bases; unmatched bases: 10. CDR3 nucleotide sequence: TGTGCCAGCAGTCCGCCTTTATCAGGGGGCTCTGGAAACACCATATATTTT. The encoded protein is CASSPPLSGGSGNTIYF.

V and J are TRBV18 and TRBJ2-7; D might be TRBD1 (5 bases). The V end was cut by 4 bases, the J end by 0 bases, with 16 bases between. Germline CDR1 reads KGHSH; CDR2 reads LQKENI. The CDR3 has 16 amino acids. The DNA of the CDR3 is TGTGCCAGCTCACTCCAGGCAGGGTGGAGCTCCTACGAGCAGTACTTC. Its protein product is CASSLQAGWSSYEQYF.